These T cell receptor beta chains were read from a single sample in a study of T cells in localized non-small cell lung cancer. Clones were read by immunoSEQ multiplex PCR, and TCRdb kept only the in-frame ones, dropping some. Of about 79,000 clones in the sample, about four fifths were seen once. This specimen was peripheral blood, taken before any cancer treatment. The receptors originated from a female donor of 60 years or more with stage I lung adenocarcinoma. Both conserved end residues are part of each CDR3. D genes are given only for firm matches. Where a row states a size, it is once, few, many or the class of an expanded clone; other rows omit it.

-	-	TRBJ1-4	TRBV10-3	TGTGCCATCAGTGACACAGGTTATGAAAAACTGTTTTTT	CAISDTGYEKLFF
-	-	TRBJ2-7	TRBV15	TGTGCCACCAGCGGGTCGGGGCAGGGTACTTACGAGCAGTACTTC	CATSGSGQGTYEQYF
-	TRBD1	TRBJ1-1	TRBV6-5	TGTGCCAGCAGTTCCGCCGACAGGGGGCTTGGCACTGAAGCTTTCTTT	CASSSADRGLGTEAFF
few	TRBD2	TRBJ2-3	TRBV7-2	TGTGCCAGCAGCGTGCGACTAGCGGGGGGGATAGATACGCAGTATTTT	CASSVRLAGGIDTQYF
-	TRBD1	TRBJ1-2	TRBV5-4	TGTGCCAGCAGGCGGACAGGGACTAACTATGGCTACACCTTC	CASRRTGTNYGYTF
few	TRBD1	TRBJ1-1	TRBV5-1	TGCGCCAGCCATCCGACAGGGGCGAACACTGAAGCTTTCTTT	CASHPTGANTEAFF
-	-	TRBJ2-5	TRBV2	TGTGCCAGCAGTATTAGGCAACAAGAGACCCAGTACTTC	CASSIRQQETQYF
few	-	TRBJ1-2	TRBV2	TGTGCCAGCAGTGAAAGCGAGACGAGTTATGGCTACACCTTC	CASSESETSYGYTF
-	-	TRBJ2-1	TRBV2	TGTGCCACCTTCATAGGACGTGACAATGAGCAGTTCTTC	CATFIGRDNEQFF
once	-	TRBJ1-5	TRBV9	TGTGCCAGCAGCGTCAGCCCTTTCAATCAGCCCCAGCATTTT	CASSVSPFNQPQHF
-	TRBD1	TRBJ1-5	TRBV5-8	TGTGCCAGCAGCCGGGGACAGAGCAATCAGCCCCAGCATTTT	CASSRGQSNQPQHF
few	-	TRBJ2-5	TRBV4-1	TGCGCCAGCAGCCAAGACATCATGGGGACCCAGTACTTC	CASSQDIMGTQYF
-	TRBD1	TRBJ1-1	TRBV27	TGTGCCAGCAGTATCCGACAGGGGATAAGGGACACTGAAGCTTTCTTT	CASSIRQGIRDTEAFF
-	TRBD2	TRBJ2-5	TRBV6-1	TGTGCCAGCAGTGAAGCCTGGACTAGCGGGAGGCAAGAGACCCAGTACTTC	CASSEAWTSGRQETQYF
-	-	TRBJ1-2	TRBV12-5	TGTGCTAGTGGTTTGGCACAGGGTAACTATGGCTACACCTTC	CASGLAQGNYGYTF
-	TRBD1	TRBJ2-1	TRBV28	TGTGCCAGCAACCGAGACAGGGGGCGCTTTGACAATGAGCAGTTCTTC	CASNRDRGRFDNEQFF
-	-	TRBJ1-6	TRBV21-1	TGTGCCAGCAGCCCCAAGGACAGGGCCAACTTT	CASSPKDRANF
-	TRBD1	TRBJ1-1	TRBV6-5	TGTGCCAGCAGTTACTCGGGACAGGGGAACACTGAAGCTTTCTTT	CASSYSGQGNTEAFF
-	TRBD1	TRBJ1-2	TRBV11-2	TGTGCCAGCAGCCTGGCGAGGACAGGGAGCTATGGCTACACCTTC	CASSLARTGSYGYTF
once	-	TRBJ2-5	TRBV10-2	TGCGCCAGCAAAATTGGGAGGCAGGGCAGAGGAGAGACCCAGTACTTC	CASKIGRQGRGETQYF
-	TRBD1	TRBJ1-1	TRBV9	TGTGCCAGCAGCGTATGGGAGGGACAGGTGGATGAAGCTTTCTTT	CASSVWEGQVDEAFF
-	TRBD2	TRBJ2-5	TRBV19	TGTGCCACGCGTAGCGGGGGGTATCTTCAAGAGACCCAGTACTTC	CATRSGGYLQETQYF
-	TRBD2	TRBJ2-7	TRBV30	TGTGCCTGGAGCCCTCTGTGGGGGACTAGCGGGAACCACGAGCAGTACTTC	CAWSPLWGTSGNHEQYF
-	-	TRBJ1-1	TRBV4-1	TGCGCCAGCAGCCAATCTTTCGCTCAGAACACTGAAGCTTTCTTT	CASSQSFAQNTEAFF
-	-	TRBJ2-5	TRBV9	TGTGCCAGCAGCGTATCCCCATGGCAAGAGACCCAGTACTTC	CASSVSPWQETQYF
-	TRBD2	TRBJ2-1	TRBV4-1	TGCGCCAGCAGCCAAGCGGGAGGGCCGAGGAATGAGCAGTTCTTC	CASSQAGGPRNEQFF
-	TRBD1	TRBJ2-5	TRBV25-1	TGTGCCAGCAGTGATGACAGGGGCCACCAAGAGACCCAGTACTTC	CASSDDRGHQETQYF
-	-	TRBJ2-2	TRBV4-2	TGTGCCAGCAGCCAAGAAGGACGGGGGGCGGTCACCGGGGAGCTGTTTTTT	CASSQEGRGAVTGELFF
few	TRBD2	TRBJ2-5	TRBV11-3	TGTGCCAGCAGCTTAGGAGGGGGACTAGCGGGTTGGAAAGAGACCCAGTACTTC	CASSLGGGLAGWKETQYF
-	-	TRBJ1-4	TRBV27	TGTGCCAGCAGCAACAGGGCAACGGGAGAAAAACTGTTTTTT	CASSNRATGEKLFF
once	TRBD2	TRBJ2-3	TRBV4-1	TGCGCCAGCAGCCAAGTTTTGGAGGCGGGGGGGCTTTATACGCAGTATTTT	CASSQVLEAGGLYTQYF
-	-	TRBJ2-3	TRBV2	TGTGCCAGCAGTGCGGTGGGAGTAGATACGCAGTATTTT	CASSAVGVDTQYF
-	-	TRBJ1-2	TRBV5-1	TGCGCCAGCAGCGGGACATCGGATGGCTACACCTTC	CASSGTSDGYTF
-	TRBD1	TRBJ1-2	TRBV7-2	TGTGCCAGCAGCTCGGGACAGGGGGCGCGGGGATATGGCTACACCTTC	CASSSGQGARGYGYTF
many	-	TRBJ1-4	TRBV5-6	TGTGCCAGCAGCTTGGAACAGAATAATGAAAAACTGTTTTTT	CASSLEQNNEKLFF
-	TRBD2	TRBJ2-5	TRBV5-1	TGCGCCAGCAGCTCCTTAGCGGGGGCACAAGAGACCCAGTACTTC	CASSSLAGAQETQYF
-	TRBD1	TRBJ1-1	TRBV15	TGTGCCACCAGCAGGGACAGGGGTACTGAAGCTTTCTTT	CATSRDRGTEAFF
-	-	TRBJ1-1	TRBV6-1	TGTGCCAGCAGTCTCACCCGGACAGATCTTGAAGCTTTCTTT	CASSLTRTDLEAFF
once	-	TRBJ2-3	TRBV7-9	TGTGCCAGCAGCTCCTACTACCTAGATACGCAGTATTTT	CASSSYYLDTQYF
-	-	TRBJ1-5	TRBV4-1	TGCGCCAGCAGCCAAGAACCCCAGGGCCATCAGCCCCAGCATTTT	CASSQEPQGHQPQHF
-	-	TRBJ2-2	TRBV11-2	TGTGCCAGCAGCTTTTCGAACACCGGGGAGCTGTTTTTT	CASSFSNTGELFF
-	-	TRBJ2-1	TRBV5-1	TGCGCCAGCAAGGACTCCTGGGGGACCGGCTACAATGAGCAGTTCTTC	CASKDSWGTGYNEQFF